These 25 T cell receptor beta chains came from one sample sequenced in a study of blood T cells in healthy people across ages. Then a second PCR, running about 7 to 11 cycles, was carried out with a sample-barcoded 5' primer and a J-beta primer mix. Using its own MiXCR run on the 5' RACE reads, TCRdb lists one record per CDR3 protein. The sample has 1.4 million or so distinct CDR3 sequences, roughly 43% seen once. The sample consisted of blood. These receptors were collected from a young woman in good health.

This clonotype was counted between two and nine times. V usage is TRBV4-3 and J usage is TRBJ1-6; no definite D call. V was cut by 1 base and J by 7 bases, with 5 bases left in between. Germline V gene data show CDR1 as LGHNA and CDR2 as YSLEER. The CDR3 length is 13 residues. The CDR3 nucleotides read TGCGCCAGCAGCCAAGTCAAGAATTCACCCCTCCACTTT. Translating it yields CASSQVKNSPLHF.

To note about this clonotype: The junction and the germline gene differ at one end; a read error may be behind it. The CDR3 loop reads CASSEVTYNDGYTF. Here the CDR3 DNA reads TGTGCCAGCAGTGAAGTCACGTATAACGATGGTTACACCTTC. The chain carries TRBV25-1 and TRBJ1-2; D is ambiguous. Per the germline V gene, CDR1 is MGHDK and CDR2 is SYGVNS. The CDR3 runs to 14 residues.

This clonotype has only a few counts. This chain uses TRBV28 with TRBJ1-1, with no clear D. CDR1 is MDHEN and CDR2 is SYDVKM in the germline V gene. The length of the CDR3 is 16 residues. With 1 base removed from V and 1 base from J, the gap between germline ends came to 13 bases. The CDR3 spells CASSLSSGSPNTEAFF. DNA of the CDR3: TGTGCCAGCAGTTTATCATCGGGCAGCCCGAACACTGAAGCTTTCTTT.

V gene TRBV30 combines with J gene TRBJ1-5, with unresolved D. CDR1 GTSNPN and CDR2 SVGIG come from the germline V gene (reference sequence). The V and J ends lost 2 bases and 3 bases respectively, with 8 bases between them. This CDR3 has 13 residues. This chain's CDR3 is CAWSRGINQPQHF. The CDR3 nucleotides are TGTGCCTGGAGTAGAGGGATCAATCAGCCCCAGCATTTT.

V usage is TRBV15 and J usage is TRBJ2-5; no firm D call. The assigned J gene may be wrong: the sequence end matches TRBJ2-1 better. CDR1 LNHNV and CDR2 YYDKDF come from the germline V gene (reference sequence). The CDR3 covers 12 residues. The CDR3 loop is CATSGLQETQFF. CDR3 DNA: TGTGCCACCAGCGGGCTACAAGAGACCCAGTTCTTC.

This rearrangement joins TRBV6-1 to TRBJ2-7, with 7 bases aligning to TRBD1. Germline trimming cut 7 bases from V and 3 bases from J; bases unmatched to any gene: 9. Germline lookup yields CDR1 MNHNS and CDR2 SASEGT. This CDR3 has 14 residues. In nucleotides, the CDR3 is TGTGCCAGCAACTTAGACAGGGTTGTCTACGAGCAGTACTTC. Translated, it gives CASNLDRVVYEQYF.

The gene calls are TRBV28 and TRBJ2-7; TRBD1 or TRBD2 may be the D gene (5 bases each). The J call may be wrong; the DNA end is better matched by TRBJ2-5. The CDR3 covers 13 residues. Per germline, CDR1 MDHEN and CDR2 SYDVKM. The CDR3 region is CASSPSGLRTQYF. In DNA, the CDR3 is TGTGCCAGCAGCCCCTCGGGGCTAAGGACCCAGTACTTC.

There are a few counts of this clonotype. The chain is built from TRBV27 and TRBJ2-7; 11 bases align to TRBD2. The germline V gene encodes CDR1 MNHEY and CDR2 SMNVEV (reference sequence). V gave up 9 bases and J gave up 7 bases; unmatched junction bases: 8. The CDR3 spans 13 residues. This chain's CDR3 is CASTGTSGFEQYF. DNA of the CDR3: TGTGCCAGTACCGGGACTAGCGGATTTGAGCAGTACTTC.

This chain joins TRBV29-1 and TRBJ2-1; 8 nucleotides match TRBD2. This CDR3 region has 15 residues. In germline, CDR1 is SQVTM, CDR2 ANQGSEA. The V gene end was trimmed by 7 bases and the J gene end by 5 bases; junction bases not matched to a gene: 13. The CDR3: CSGRKGSGGDNEQFF. The DNA for the CDR3 is TGCAGCGGCCGTAAGGGAAGCGGGGGTGACAATGAGCAGTTCTTC.

The chain links TRBV7-9 to TRBJ1-1; a weak D match, TRBD1 (5 bases). V dropped 4 bases and J dropped 4 bases, with 16 bases sitting between them. The V gene's germline CDR1 is SEHNR and CDR2 FQNEAQ (reference sequence). The CDR3 runs to 15 residues. The CDR3 coding sequence is TGTGCCAGCAGCTCCGGGGCCTCTTGGGGCACTGAAGCTTTCTTT. It is translated as CASSSGASWGTEAFF.

The rearrangement joins TRBV12-3 or TRBV12-4 to TRBJ1-2; 7 bases map to TRBD1. V was clipped by 5 bases and J by 4 bases; unmatched bases: 7. This CDR3 spans 14 amino acids. The CDR3 region is CASSPLTGIYGYTF. DNA of the CDR3: TGTGCCAGCAGTCCACTGACAGGGATCTATGGCTACACCTTC.

About this clonotype: Germline is not matched at one junction end, which may reflect a read error. This sequence joins TRBV11-2 and TRBJ2-2; D ambiguous. CDR1 SGHAT and CDR2 FQNNGV come from the germline V gene. The CDR3 length is 12 residues. CDR3 residues: CASRLDVGELFF. The DNA of the CDR3 is TGTGCCAGCAGGTTAGACGTCGGGGAGCTGTTTTTT.

The chain links TRBV7-6 to TRBJ2-3; D ambiguous. CDR1 and CDR2 (germline): SGHVS, FNYEAQ. The V and J ends lost 2 bases and 1 base respectively, with 10 bases between them. This CDR3 region has 15 residues. The DNA for the CDR3 is TGTGCCAGCAGCTTACTAGGCCTCCGCACAGATACGCAGTATTTT. It is translated as CASSLLGLRTDTQYF.

This CDR3 is CASSERTGVSYEQYF. CDR3 nucleotides: TGTGCCAGCAGTGAAAGGACAGGGGTCTCCTACGAGCAGTACTTC. This chain links TRBV2 with TRBJ2-7; 9 bases match TRBD1. CDR1 and CDR2 from the germline V gene are SNHLY and FYNNEI. J gave up 0 bases and V 2 bases, and 2 bases lay outside the gene matches. CDR3 length: 15 residues.

The chain couples TRBV28 to TRBJ2-5; D gene ambiguous. This CDR3 has 15 residues. Trimming left V 5 bases short and J 11 bases short, with 24 bases between. In germline, CDR1 is MDHEN, CDR2 SYDVKM. CDR3 DNA: TGTGCCAGCAGTCTCCCCAGGATAAAGGTCAATGAGCAGTACTTC. Translation: CASSLPRIKVNEQYF.

Notes on this clonotype: A much larger clone sits a single nucleotide away, making a read error possible. The chain carries TRBV6-5 and TRBJ2-1; 8 bases map to TRBD2. Germline V gene data show CDR1 as MNHEY and CDR2 as SVGAGI. CDR3 length: 13 residues. In DNA form, the CDR3 reads TGTGCCGGCAGTTATAGCGGGGTCAATGAGCAGTTCTTC. Amino acids: CAGSYSGVNEQFF.

J is TRBJ2-7 and V is TRBV7-2, with D perhaps matching TRBD2 (7 bases). The DNA end lines up better with TRBJ2-4; the J call may be wrong. The germline gives CDR1 SGHTA, CDR2 FQGNSA. CDR3 length equals 16 residues. The chain's CDR3 is CASSLRGDYNENIQYF. CDR3 DNA: TGTGCCAGCAGCTTAAGGGGGGACTACAACGAAAACATTCAGTACTTC.

The chain employs TRBV6-5 and TRBJ2-1; 7 nucleotides agree with TRBD2. Germline lookup yields CDR1 MNHEY and CDR2 SVGAGI. This CDR3 is built from 16 residues. The V gene end was trimmed by 6 bases and the J gene end by 3 bases; junction bases not matched to a gene: 11. This CDR3 is CASSPQRKRDYNEQFF. The CDR3 nucleotides are TGTGCCAGCAGCCCCCAGAGGAAGCGGGACTACAATGAGCAGTTCTTC.

The chain is built from TRBV5-1 and TRBJ2-1; no clear D. Germline V gives CDR1 SGHRS, CDR2 YFSETQ. V gave up 0 bases and J gave up 5 bases, with 12 bases separating them. The CDR3 sequence is 15 residues long. In nucleotides, the CDR3 is TGCGCCAGCAGCTTGGCCGGCAGTTCAAACAATGAGCAGTTCTTC. Translated: CASSLAGSSNNEQFF.

The chain employs TRBV14 and TRBJ1-6; possibly TRBD1 for D (6 bases). Germline-derived CDR1 and CDR2 are SGHDN and FVKESK. This CDR3 has 14 amino acids. Trimming removed 4 bases from V and 7 bases from J, with 11 bases in between. The CDR3 DNA reads as TGTGCCAGCAGCCTCAGGGGTAACAATTCACCCCTCCACTTT. Protein sequence: CASSLRGNNSPLHF. Filled out from reference TRBV14 and TRBJ1-6, the complete variable domain reads EAGVTQFPSHSVIEKGQTVTLRCDPISGHDNLYWYRRVMGKEIKFLLHFVKESKQDESGMPNNRFLAERTGGTYSTLKVQPAELEDSGVYFCASSLRGNNSPLHFGNGTRLTVT.

The gene calls are TRBV29-1 and TRBJ2-1; 7 bases line up with TRBD1. The CDR3 consists of 19 residues. Germline CDR1 is SQVTM and CDR2 is ANQGSEA. Germline trimming cut 3 bases from V and 8 bases from J; bases unmatched to any gene: 25. The CDR3 region has the DNA TGCAGCGTTGATTCCCCTCCTGATTTTCGCAGGGGGAATTACGATGAGCAGTTCTTC. Translated: CSVDSPPDFRRGNYDEQFF.

This clonotype was detected only once. The V gene is TRBV27, the J gene TRBJ2-1; D is perhaps TRBD2 (6 bases). Germline assignment: CDR1 MNHEY and CDR2 SMNVEV (reference sequence). The CDR3 length is 15 residues. V lost 8 bases, J lost 6 bases, and 20 bases lay in between. The CDR3 DNA reads as TGTGCCAGCGCCGCTGGGGGGTCGGGGTTCAATGAGCAGTTCTTC. It codes for CASAAGGSGFNEQFF.

This clonotype was seen a handful of times. The chain carries TRBV20-1 and TRBJ2-1; 9 bases fit TRBD1. This CDR3 has 15 amino acids. CDR1 DFQATT and CDR2 SNEGSKA come from the germline V gene (reference sequence). V trimming: 3 bases; J trimming: 8 bases; junction bases outside the gene matches: 11. CDR3 loop: CSARGQGDIWDEQFF. CDR3 nucleotides: TGCAGTGCTAGGGGACAGGGCGATATATGGGATGAGCAGTTCTTC.

This clonotype appeared a few times. The chain is built from TRBV4-1 and TRBJ1-1; D not certain. CDR1 MGHRA and CDR2 YSYEKL come from the germline V gene. The CDR3 contains 14 residues. V shed 1 base and J shed 1 base, with 7 bases lying between them. Here the CDR3 DNA reads TGCGCCAGCAGCCAAGTACCCAGGAACACTGAAGCTTTCTTT. Protein: CASSQVPRNTEAFF.

This sequence joins TRBV5-1 and TRBJ2-3; D tentatively reads TRBD1 or TRBD2 (5 bases each). V gave up 1 base and J gave up 1 base, with 16 bases separating them. CDR1 and CDR2 from the germline V gene are SGHRS and YFSETQ. This CDR3 comprises 17 residues. The CDR3 sequence is CASSLKRDLTRTDTQYF. The CDR3 DNA sequence: TGCGCCAGCAGCTTGAAGAGGGACCTAACACGCACAGATACGCAGTATTTT.